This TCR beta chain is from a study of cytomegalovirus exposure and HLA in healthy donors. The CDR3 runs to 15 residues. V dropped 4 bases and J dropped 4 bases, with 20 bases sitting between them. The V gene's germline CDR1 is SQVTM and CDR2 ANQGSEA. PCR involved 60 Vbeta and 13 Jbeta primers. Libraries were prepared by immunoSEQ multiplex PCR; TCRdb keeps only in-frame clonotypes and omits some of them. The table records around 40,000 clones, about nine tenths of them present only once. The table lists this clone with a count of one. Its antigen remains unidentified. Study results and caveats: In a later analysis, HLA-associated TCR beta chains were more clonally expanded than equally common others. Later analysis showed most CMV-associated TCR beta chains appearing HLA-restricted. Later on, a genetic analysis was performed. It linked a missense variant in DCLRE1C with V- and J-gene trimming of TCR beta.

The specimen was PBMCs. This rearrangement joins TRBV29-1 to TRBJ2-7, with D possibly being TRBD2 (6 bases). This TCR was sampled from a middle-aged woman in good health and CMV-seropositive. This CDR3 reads CSVVPGEQASYEQYF. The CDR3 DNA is TGCAGCGTTGTCCCGGGGGAACAAGCGAGTTACGAGCAGTACTTC.